This TCR beta chain comes out of a study of T cells in Graves' hyperthyroidism and ophthalmopathy. Turning to this clonotype: Antigen unknown.

General study points: Blood samples included most of the expanded thyroid clonotypes exceeding 0.001. The model predicted ophthalmopathy a median around 6.5 months before onset.

Germline V gene sequence: CDR1 SQVTM, CDR2 ANQGSEA. The CDR3 sequence is 13 residues long. The V end lost 0 bases, the J end lost 2 bases, and 7 bases lay between the germline ends. Diagnostic decisions used clinical symptoms, serum thyroxine and TRAb, thyroid ultrasound and orbital computed tomography. Fresh peripheral blood, about 9.6 ml, yielded the PBMCs. Amplification targeted TCR beta CDR3 regions from RNA transcripts. The HTBI primer set drove a first-round RT-PCR of the TCR CDR3. TCRdb analysed the multiplex PCR reads with MiXCR anew, one entry per CDR3 protein. The sample carries 200,000 to 250,000 distinct CDR3 sequences, about 16% recorded once.

This chain joins TRBV29-1 and TRBJ1-2; D is undetermined. Sequencing was carried out using blood. The TCR originated in a man aged 40-55 years with Graves' hyperthyroidism. CDR3 DNA: TGCAGCGTTGAAGAGGGTCAGAACTATGGCTACACCTTC. Amino acids: CSVEEGQNYGYTF.